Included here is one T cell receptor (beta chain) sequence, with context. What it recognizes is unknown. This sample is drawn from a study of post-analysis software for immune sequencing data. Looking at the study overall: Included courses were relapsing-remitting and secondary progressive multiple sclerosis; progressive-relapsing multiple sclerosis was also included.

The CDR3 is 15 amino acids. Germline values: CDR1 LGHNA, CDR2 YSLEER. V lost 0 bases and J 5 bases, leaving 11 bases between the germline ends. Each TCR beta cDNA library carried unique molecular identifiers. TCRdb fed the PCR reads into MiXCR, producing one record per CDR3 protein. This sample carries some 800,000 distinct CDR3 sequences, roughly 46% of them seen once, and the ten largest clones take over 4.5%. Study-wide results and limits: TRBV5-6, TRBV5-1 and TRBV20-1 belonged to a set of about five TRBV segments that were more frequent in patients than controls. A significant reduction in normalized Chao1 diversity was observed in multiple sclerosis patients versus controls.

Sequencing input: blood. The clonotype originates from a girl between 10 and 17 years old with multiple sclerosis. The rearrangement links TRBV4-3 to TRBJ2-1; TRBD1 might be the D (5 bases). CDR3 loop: CASSQDVAGHNEQFF. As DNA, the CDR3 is TGCGCCAGCAGCCAAGATGTTGCAGGGCACAATGAGCAGTTCTTC.